This TCR beta chain was profiled in a study of T cells expressing NK-cell markers. Reanalyzing the 5' RACE reads, TCRdb keeps one entry per CDR3 protein, without DNA. This sample's table has 200,000 to 300,000 distinct CDR3 sequences. Germline assignment: CDR1 SGHVS and CDR2 FQNEAQ. This CDR3 contains 19 residues. This receptor was identified in a man in his late teens or twenties in good health. Input material: blood T cells: a sorted CD56 or NKG2C T cell subset, CD4+ or CD8+ T cells, or bulk PBMC T cells (not recorded which). The rearrangement links TRBV7-8 to TRBJ2-1; TCRdb returns TRBD2, unconfirmable since there is no DNA. CDR3 loop: CASSSTGLAGGRGYNEQFF.